This T cell receptor (beta chain) was observed in a study of blood T cell repertoires in COVID-19. This CDR3 has 15 residues. Germline trimming cut 4 bases from V and 4 bases from J; bases unmatched to any gene: 6. Germline-derived CDR1 and CDR2 are KGHDR and SFDVKD. The table came from immunoSEQ multiplex PCR; TCRdb's copy has only in-frame clones and leaves some out. The table lists roughly 200,000 clones, 82% of them singletons. The V and J genes are TRBV24-1 and TRBJ1-2; 9 bases align to TRBD1. The material sequenced was peripheral blood. This receptor was taken from a woman aged 60-70 years with COVID-19, enrolled during active disease. CDR3 nucleotides: TGTGCCACCAGTGACGGGGGACAGGGCGCCTATGGCTACACCTTC. Its translation: CATSDGGQGAYGYTF.